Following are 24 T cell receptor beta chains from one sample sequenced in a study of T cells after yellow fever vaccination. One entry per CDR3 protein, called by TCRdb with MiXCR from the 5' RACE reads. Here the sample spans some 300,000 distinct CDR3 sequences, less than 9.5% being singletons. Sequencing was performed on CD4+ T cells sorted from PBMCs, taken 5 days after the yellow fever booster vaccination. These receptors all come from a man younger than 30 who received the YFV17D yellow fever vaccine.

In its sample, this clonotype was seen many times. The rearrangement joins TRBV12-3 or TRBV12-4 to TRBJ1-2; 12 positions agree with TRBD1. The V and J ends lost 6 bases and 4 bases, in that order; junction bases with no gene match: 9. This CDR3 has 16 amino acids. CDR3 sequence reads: CASSTPGTGGAYGYTF. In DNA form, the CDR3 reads TGTGCCAGCAGCACTCCCGGGACAGGGGGCGCCTATGGCTACACCTTC.

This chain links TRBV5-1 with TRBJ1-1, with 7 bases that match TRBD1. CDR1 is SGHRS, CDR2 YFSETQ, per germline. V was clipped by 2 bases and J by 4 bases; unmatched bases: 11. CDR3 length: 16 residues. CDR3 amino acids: CASSFRAGGTGTEAFF. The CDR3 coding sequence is TGCGCCAGCAGCTTTCGGGCAGGGGGAACTGGCACTGAAGCTTTCTTT.

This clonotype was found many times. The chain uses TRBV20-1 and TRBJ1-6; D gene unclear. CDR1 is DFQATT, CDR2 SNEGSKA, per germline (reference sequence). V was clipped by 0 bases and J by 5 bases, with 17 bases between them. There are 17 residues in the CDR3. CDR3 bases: TGCAGTGCTAGAGATATTGGGCACGACGAACATAATTCACCCCTCCACTTT. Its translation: CSARDIGHDEHNSPLHF.

The CDR3 spells CAISETVHERGYTF. Written as DNA, the CDR3 is TGTGCCATCAGTGAGACGGTCCATGAAAGGGGCTACACCTTC. J is TRBJ1-2 and V is TRBV10-3; unclear D gene. Germline V lookup: CDR1 ENHRY, CDR2 SYGVKD. The CDR3 contains 14 residues. The V end lost 2 bases, the J end lost 8 bases, and 15 bases lay between the germline ends.

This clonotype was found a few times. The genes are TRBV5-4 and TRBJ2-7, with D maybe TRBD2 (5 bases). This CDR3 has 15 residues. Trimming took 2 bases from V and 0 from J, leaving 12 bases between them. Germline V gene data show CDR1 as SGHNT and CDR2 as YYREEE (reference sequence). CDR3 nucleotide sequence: TGTGCCAGCAGCTTCGGAGGACTCAGCTCCTACGAGCAGTACTTC. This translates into CASSFGGLSSYEQYF. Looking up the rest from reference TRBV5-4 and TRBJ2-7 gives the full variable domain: ETGVTQSPTHLIKTRGQQVTLRCSSQSGHNTVSWYQQALGQGPQFIFQYYREEENGRGNFPPRFSGLQFPNYSSELNVNALELDDSALYLCASSFGGLSSYEQYFGPGTRLTVT.

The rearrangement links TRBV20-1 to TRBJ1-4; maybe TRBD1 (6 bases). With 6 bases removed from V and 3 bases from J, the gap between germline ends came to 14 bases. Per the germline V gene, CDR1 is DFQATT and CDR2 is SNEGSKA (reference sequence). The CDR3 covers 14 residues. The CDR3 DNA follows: TGCAGTGCCCGAGAGGGGGGATCTAATGAAAAACTGTTTTTT. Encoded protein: CSAREGGSNEKLFF.

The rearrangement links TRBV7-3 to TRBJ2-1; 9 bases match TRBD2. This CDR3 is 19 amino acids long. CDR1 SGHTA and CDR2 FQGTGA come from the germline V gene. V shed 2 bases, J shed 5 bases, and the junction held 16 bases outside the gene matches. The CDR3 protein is CASSLEVVLAGIGHNEQFF. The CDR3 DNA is TGTGCCAGCAGCTTAGAGGTGGTTCTAGCGGGGATTGGCCACAATGAGCAGTTCTTC.

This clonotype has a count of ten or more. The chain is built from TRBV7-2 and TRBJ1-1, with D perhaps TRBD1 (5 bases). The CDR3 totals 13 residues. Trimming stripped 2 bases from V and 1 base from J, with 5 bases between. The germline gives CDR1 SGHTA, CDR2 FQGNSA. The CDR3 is CASSLQGNTEAFF. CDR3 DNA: TGTGCCAGCAGCTTACAGGGGAACACTGAAGCTTTCTTT.

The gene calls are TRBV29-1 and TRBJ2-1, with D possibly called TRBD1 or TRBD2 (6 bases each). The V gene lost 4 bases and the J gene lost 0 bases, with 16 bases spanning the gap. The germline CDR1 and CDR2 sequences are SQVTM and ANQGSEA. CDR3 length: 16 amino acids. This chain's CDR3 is CSVVGLGGSSYNEQFF. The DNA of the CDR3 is TGCAGCGTTGTGGGATTAGGGGGGAGCTCCTACAATGAGCAGTTCTTC.

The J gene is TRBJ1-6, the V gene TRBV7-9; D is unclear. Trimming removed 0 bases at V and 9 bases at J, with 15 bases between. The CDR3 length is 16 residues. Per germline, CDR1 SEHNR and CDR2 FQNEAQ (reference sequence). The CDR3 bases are TGTGCCAGCAGCTTAGCGGCCGTGCTCGCCGGTTCACCCCTCCACTTT. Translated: CASSLAAVLAGSPLHF.

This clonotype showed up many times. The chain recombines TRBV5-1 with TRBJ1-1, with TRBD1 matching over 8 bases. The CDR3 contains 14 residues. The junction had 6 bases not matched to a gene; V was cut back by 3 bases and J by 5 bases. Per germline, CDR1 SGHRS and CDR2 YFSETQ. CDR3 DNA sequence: TGCGCCAGCAGCTCGGACAGGGTTGGGACTGAAGCTTTCTTT. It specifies CASSSDRVGTEAFF.

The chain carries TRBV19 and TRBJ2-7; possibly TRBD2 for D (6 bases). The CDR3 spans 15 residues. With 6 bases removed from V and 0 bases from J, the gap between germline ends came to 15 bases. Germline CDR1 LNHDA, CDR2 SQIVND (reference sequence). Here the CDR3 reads CASSRGTRSSYEQYF. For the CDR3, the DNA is TGTGCCAGTAGCCGCGGGACGAGGAGCTCCTACGAGCAGTACTTC.

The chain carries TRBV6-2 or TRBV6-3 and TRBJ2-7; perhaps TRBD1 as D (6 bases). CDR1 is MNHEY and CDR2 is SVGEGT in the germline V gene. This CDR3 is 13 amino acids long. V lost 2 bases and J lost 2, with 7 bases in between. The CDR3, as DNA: TGTGCCAGCAGTTACGGGGGCCCCTACGAGCAGTACTTC. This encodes CASSYGGPYEQYF.

CDR3 sequence reads: CSASSLGAGANVLTF. The CDR3 coding sequence is TGCAGTGCTAGCTCCCTGGGGGCTGGGGCCAACGTCCTGACTTTC. The chain is built from TRBV20-1 and TRBJ2-6; D possibly uses TRBD1 or TRBD2 (5 bases each). The germline V gene encodes CDR1 DFQATT and CDR2 SNEGSKA (reference sequence). With 3 bases removed from V and 2 bases from J, the gap between germline ends came to 11 bases. This CDR3 has 15 amino acids.

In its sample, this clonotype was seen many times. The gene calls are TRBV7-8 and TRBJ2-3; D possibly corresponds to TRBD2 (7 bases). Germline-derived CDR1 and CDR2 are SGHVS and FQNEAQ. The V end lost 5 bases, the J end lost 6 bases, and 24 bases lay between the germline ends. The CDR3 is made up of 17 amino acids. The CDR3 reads CASSHAPAGAPLDTQYF. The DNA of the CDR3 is TGTGCCAGCAGCCACGCCCCCGCGGGGGCTCCTCTGGATACGCAGTATTTT.

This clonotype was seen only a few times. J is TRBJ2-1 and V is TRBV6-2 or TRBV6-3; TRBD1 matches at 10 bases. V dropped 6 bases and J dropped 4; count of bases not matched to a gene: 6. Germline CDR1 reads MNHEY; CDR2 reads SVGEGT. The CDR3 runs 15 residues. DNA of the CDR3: TGTGCCAGCAGCCGGACAGGGGGTGCATACAATGAGCAGTTCTTC. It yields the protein CASSRTGGAYNEQFF.

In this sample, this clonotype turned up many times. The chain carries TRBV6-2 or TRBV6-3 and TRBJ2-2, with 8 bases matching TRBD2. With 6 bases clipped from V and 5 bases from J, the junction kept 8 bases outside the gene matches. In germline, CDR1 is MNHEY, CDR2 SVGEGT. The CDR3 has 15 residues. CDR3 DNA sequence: TGTGCCAGCAGGAGTTGGCGGGGGGAGACCGGGGAGCTGTTTTTT. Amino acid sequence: CASRSWRGETGELFF.

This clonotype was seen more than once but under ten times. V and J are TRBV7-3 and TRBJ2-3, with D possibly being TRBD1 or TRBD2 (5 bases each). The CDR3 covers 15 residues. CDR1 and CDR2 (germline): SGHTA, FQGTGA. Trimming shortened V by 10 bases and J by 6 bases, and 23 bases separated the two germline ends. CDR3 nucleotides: TGTGCCACGCGGGCAGGTGGGGGTCCTGTCGATACGCAGTATTTT. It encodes CATRAGGGPVDTQYF.

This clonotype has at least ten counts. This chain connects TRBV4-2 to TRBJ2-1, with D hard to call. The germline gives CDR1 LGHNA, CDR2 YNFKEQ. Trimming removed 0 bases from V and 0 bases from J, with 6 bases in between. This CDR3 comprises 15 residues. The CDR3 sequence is CASSQEGFSYNEQFF. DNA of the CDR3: TGTGCCAGCAGCCAAGAGGGGTTCTCCTACAATGAGCAGTTCTTC.

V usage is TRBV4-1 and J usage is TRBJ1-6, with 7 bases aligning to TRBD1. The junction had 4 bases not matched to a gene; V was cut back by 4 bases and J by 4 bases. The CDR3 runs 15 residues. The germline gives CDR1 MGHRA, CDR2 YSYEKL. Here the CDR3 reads CASSLATGYNSPLHF. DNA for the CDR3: TGCGCCAGCAGCCTGGCGACAGGGTATAATTCACCCCTCCACTTT.

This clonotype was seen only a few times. DNA of the CDR3: TGCAGCGCGGGGCAGAGCAATCAGCCCCAGCATTTT. This codes for CSAGQSNQPQHF. V gene TRBV29-1 combines with J gene TRBJ1-5, with TRBD1 as a possible D gene (5 bases). CDR3 length: 12 residues. The V end lost 7 bases, the J end lost 1 base, and 8 bases lay between the germline ends. Per the germline V gene, CDR1 is SQVTM and CDR2 is ANQGSEA.

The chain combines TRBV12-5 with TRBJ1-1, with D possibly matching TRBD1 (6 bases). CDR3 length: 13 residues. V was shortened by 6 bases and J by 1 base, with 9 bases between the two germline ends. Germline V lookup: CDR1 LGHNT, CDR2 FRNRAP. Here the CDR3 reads CASGRQANTEAFF. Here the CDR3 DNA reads TGTGCTAGTGGGAGACAGGCGAACACTGAAGCTTTCTTT.

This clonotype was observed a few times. The CDR3 nucleotides read TGTGCCAGCAAAGAGACAACCTACGAGCAGTACTTC. The encoded protein is CASKETTYEQYF. J is TRBJ2-7 and V is TRBV6-2 or TRBV6-3; no reliable D call. Germline V lookup: CDR1 MNHEY, CDR2 SVGEGT. V gave up 7 bases and J gave up 2 bases, with 9 bases separating them. The CDR3 runs to 12 residues.

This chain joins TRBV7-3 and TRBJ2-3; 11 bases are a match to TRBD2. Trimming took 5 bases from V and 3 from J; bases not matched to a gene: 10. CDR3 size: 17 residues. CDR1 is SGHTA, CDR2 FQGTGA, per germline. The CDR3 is CASSLRILAGVTDTQYF. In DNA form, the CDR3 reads TGTGCCAGCAGCCTCCGCATACTAGCGGGGGTGACAGATACGCAGTATTTT.